This T cell receptor beta chain derives from a study of response to subunit inactivated influenza vaccine. V lost 2 bases and J 1 base, leaving 15 bases between the germline ends. Germline-derived CDR1 and CDR2 are SQVTM and ANQGSEA. The CDR3 loop spans 17 amino acids. This clonotype was recorded at least ten times. Its target is unknown. TCRdb reanalysed the RT-PCR reads using MiXCR and keeps one entry per CDR3 protein. Of under 550,000 distinct CDR3 sequences in the sample, 6.5% to 8% were seen once. Study conclusions and caveats: New T cells are recruited in small numbers by each seasonal influenza vaccination, according to the authors' suggestion.

This receptor was taken from a man between 50 and 70 years old who received an inactivated influenza vaccine. The chain uses TRBV29-1 and TRBJ2-6, with D perhaps assigned TRBD1 or TRBD2 (5 bases each). The sequencing used PBMCs from blood, collected approximately 25 months after vaccination. CDR3 nucleotides: TGCAGCGTTGAATGGGGGAGACATTCGTCTGGGGCCAACGTCCTGACTTTC. It codes for CSVEWGRHSSGANVLTF. Combining the CDR3 with reference TRBV29-1 and TRBJ2-6 gives the whole variable domain SAVISQKPSRDICQRGTSLTIQCQVDSQVTMMFWYRQQPGQSLTLIATANQGSEATYESGFVIDKFPISRPNLTFSTLTVSNMSPEDSSIYLCSVEWGRHSSGANVLTFGAGSRLTVL.